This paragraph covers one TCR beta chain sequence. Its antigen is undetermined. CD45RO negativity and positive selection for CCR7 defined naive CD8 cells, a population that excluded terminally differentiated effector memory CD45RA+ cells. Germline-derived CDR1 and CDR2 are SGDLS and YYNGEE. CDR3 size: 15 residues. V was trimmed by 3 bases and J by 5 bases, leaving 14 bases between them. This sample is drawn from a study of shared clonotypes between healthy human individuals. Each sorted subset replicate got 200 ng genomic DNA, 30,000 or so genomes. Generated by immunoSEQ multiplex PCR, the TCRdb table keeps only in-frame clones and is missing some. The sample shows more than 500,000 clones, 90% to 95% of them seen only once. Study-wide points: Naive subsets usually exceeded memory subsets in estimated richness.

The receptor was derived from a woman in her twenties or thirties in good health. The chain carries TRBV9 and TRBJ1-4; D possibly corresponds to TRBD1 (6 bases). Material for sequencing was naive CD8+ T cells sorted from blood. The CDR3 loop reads CASSGWTEGNEKLFF. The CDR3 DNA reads TGTGCCAGCAGCGGATGGACAGAAGGAAATGAAAAACTGTTTTTT.